This TCR beta chain was retrieved from a study of cytomegalovirus exposure and HLA in healthy donors. PCR involved 60 Vbeta and 13 Jbeta primers. Data came from immunoSEQ multiplex PCR; TCRdb stores just in-frame clones and leaves some out. The sample has some 170,000 clones; around 76% are singletons. General study results and limits: Later work associated over 15,000 TCR beta sequences with HLA alleles at 0.05 false discovery rate. In a later analysis, TCR beta V- and J-gene trimming showed a link to a missense DCLRE1C variant. Earlier results showed most TCR beta V segments being productive about 87% or about 30% of the time.

CDR1 is SGHVS, CDR2 FQNEAQ, per germline. The CDR3 has 14 amino acids. The germline V and J ends were trimmed by 0 bases and 7 bases, with 10 bases remaining between them. This clone was recorded once. Its antigen is as yet unknown. The specimen was PBMCs. The genes are TRBV7-8 and TRBJ2-1; perhaps TRBD2 as D (5 bases). This clonotype originated in a woman in her forties in good health and CMV-seronegative. The CDR3 sequence: CASSLAGRGNEQFF. The CDR3 coding sequence is TGTGCCAGCAGCTTAGCAGGGCGAGGGAATGAGCAGTTCTTC.